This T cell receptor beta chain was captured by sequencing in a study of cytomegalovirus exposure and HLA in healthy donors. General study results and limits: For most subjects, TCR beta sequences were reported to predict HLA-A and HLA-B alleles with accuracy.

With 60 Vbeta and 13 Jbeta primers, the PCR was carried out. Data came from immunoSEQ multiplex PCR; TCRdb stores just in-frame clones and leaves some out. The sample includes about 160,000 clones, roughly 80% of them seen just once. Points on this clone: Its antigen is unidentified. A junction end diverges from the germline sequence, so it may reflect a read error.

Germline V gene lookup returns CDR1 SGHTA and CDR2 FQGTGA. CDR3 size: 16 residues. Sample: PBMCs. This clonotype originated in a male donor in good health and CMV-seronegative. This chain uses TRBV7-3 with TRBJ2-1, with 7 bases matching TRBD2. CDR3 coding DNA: TGTGCCAGCAGCCTAACTAGCGTTTCCTCCTACAATGAGCAGTTCTTC. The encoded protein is CASSLTSVSSYNEQFF.